At least ten counts were recorded for the clone carrying this T cell receptor (beta chain). The data belong to a study of T cells in Graves' hyperthyroidism and ophthalmopathy. The CDR3 regions of TCR beta were amplified from RNA transcripts. RT-PCR in the first round (using the HTBI primer set) targeted the TCR CDR3. In TCRdb, the multiplex PCR reads were re-called with MiXCR into one record per CDR3 protein. This table has about 350,000 distinct CDR3 sequences, about 15% appearing once. This CDR3 contains 13 residues. Trimming removed 2 bases at V and 3 bases at J, with 5 bases between. The clonotype was recovered from a woman aged 30 to 39 with Graves' hyperthyroidism. Material: blood. The V and J genes are TRBV12-3 or TRBV12-4 and TRBJ1-5; D ambiguous. CDR3 in DNA: TGTGCCAGCAGTTTACAGTACAATCAGCCCCAGCATTTT. Residues: CASSLQYNQPQHF.